The entry below describes one T cell receptor beta chain. The data stem from a study of identical twins. One entry per CDR3 protein results from TCRdb running MiXCR on the 5' RACE reads. The sample consists of about 1.7 million distinct CDR3 sequences, 32% of them appearing once. This CDR3 is built from 13 residues. Germline V gene lookup returns CDR1 LGHDT and CDR2 YNNKEL (reference sequence). With 0 bases clipped from V and 13 bases from J, the junction kept 6 bases outside the gene matches. The J gene is TRBJ2-5, the V gene TRBV3-1; 9 bases align to TRBD1. The origin of this receptor is a newborn girl in good health. The sequencing sample was made of cord blood. The DNA for the CDR3 is TGTGCCAGCAGCCAAGAAACTACAGGGGGCCTGTACTTC. Residues: CASSQETTGGLYF.